A selection of T cell receptor beta chains follows, all from one sample in a study of control samples from healthy donors and cancer patients. Data came from immunoSEQ multiplex PCR; TCRdb stores just in-frame clones and leaves some out. Seen here are 130,000 or so clones, about 88% observed once, and the top ten hold roughly 3.2%. The material sequenced was blood. Receptors originate from a man aged 45-60 years in good health. Each CDR3 is given with its conserved first and last residue. The order of the fields is D gene, clone size, J gene, CDR3 length, V gene, CDR3 protein, CDR3 DNA. A D gene is named only where the DNA matches it firmly. The size field is filled for only some rows; it gives once, few, many or a size class.

>TRBD2|.|TRBJ2-3|18|TRBV9
CASSAGLAGGLRTDTQYF
TGTGCCAGCAGCGCCGGACTAGCGGGGGGGCTCCGCACAGATACGCAGTATTTT
>.|.|TRBJ1-1|15|TRBV5-4
CASSLDSGYNTEAFF
TGTGCCAGCAGCTTGGATTCAGGATATAACACTGAAGCTTTCTTT
>.|.|TRBJ1-5|13|TRBV12-5
CASGSVGGQPQHF
TGTGCTAGTGGTTCTGTGGGGGGTCAGCCCCAGCATTTT
>.|.|TRBJ2-7|12|TRBV28
CASSEQGYEQYF
TGTGCCAGCAGTGAACAGGGTTACGAGCAGTACTTC
>.|.|TRBJ2-7|18|TRBV12-2
CASRLRVPGQGIRDEQYF
TGTGCAAGTCGCTTACGGGTCCCGGGACAGGGGATTCGGGACGAGCAGTACTTC
>.|.|TRBJ2-5|14|TRBV12-5
CASGMGTYQETQYF
TGTGCTAGTGGAATGGGGACATACCAAGAGACCCAGTACTTC
>.|.|TRBJ2-2|16|TRBV7-9
CASHRGEAANTGELFF
TGTGCCAGCCACCGAGGGGAGGCGGCCAACACCGGGGAGCTGTTTTTT
>TRBD2|.|TRBJ2-7|15|TRBV5-5
CASSLSGTSAYEQYF
TGTGCCAGCAGCTTATCCGGGACTAGTGCCTACGAGCAGTACTTC
>.|.|TRBJ1-1|16|TRBV3-1/TRBV3-2
CASSSREGGGNTEAFF
TGTGCCAGCAGCTCTAGGGAAGGGGGTGGGAACACTGAAGCTTTCTTT
>.|.|TRBJ2-5|16|TRBV7-6
CASSLALSDNQETQYF
TGTGCCAGCAGCTTAGCGCTCTCGGACAACCAAGAGACCCAGTACTTC
>.|.|TRBJ2-3|15|TRBV9
CASSVMGRGTDTQYF
TGTGCCAGCAGCGTAATGGGGAGAGGCACAGATACGCAGTATTTT
>.|.|TRBJ2-3|17|TRBV9
CASSVGGRVGAGDTQYF
TGTGCCAGCAGCGTAGGCGGAAGGGTGGGGGCAGGAGATACGCAGTATTTT
>.|.|TRBJ2-7|16|TRBV7-2
CASSLIRTPSSYEQYF
TGTGCCAGCAGCTTAATAAGGACCCCGAGCTCCTACGAGCAGTACTTC
>.|.|TRBJ1-4|14|TRBV7-2
CASSLARGASELFF
TGTGCCAGCAGCTTAGCGCGGGGGGCGAGCGAACTGTTTTTT
>.|once|TRBJ2-7|13|TRBV11-3
CASSVTENYEQYF
TGTGCCAGCAGCGTGACAGAAAACTACGAGCAGTACTTC
>.|.|TRBJ2-2|13|TRBV25-1
CASSDLNTGELFF
TGTGCCAGCAGTGACCTCAACACCGGGGAGCTGTTTTTT
>TRBD2|.|TRBJ2-7|15|TRBV7-8
CASSRRGGPGYEQYF
TGTGCCAGCAGCCGACGGGGGGGCCCCGGCTACGAGCAGTACTTC
>.|.|TRBJ2-7|12|TRBV7-8
CASSLEAPTQYF
TGTGCCAGCAGCTTAGAGGCTCCAACGCAGTACTTC
>.|.|TRBJ1-2|13|TRBV3-1/TRBV3-2
CASSQAKGEGYTF
TGTGCCAGCAGCCAAGCTAAAGGGGAAGGCTACACCTTC
>.|few|TRBJ1-6|17|TRBV5-6
CASSLGVSGAGNSPLHF
TGTGCCAGCAGCTTGGGGGTGTCCGGAGCAGGTAATTCACCCCTCCACTTT
>TRBD1|.|TRBJ2-7|14|TRBV27
CASSPGTGEYEQYF
TGTGCCAGCAGTCCCGGGACAGGGGAATACGAGCAGTACTTC
>.|.|TRBJ2-1|13|TRBV5-1
CASSLDIQGGQFF
TGCGCCAGCAGCTTGGATATCCAAGGGGGGCAGTTCTTC
>TRBD2|.|TRBJ2-7|13|TRBV19
CASSVGTNYEQYF
TGTGCCAGTAGTGTTGGGACTAACTACGAGCAGTACTTC
>.|.|TRBJ2-2|14|TRBV7-3
CASSLTMNTGELFF
TGTGCCAGCAGCTTAACGATGAACACCGGGGAGCTGTTTTTT
>TRBD1|.|TRBJ1-2|14|TRBV5-6
CASSLGQGGSGYTF
TGTGCCAGCAGCTTGGGACAGGGGGGTTCGGGCTACACCTTC
>.|.|TRBJ1-1|17|TRBV19
CASSTTGAGARDTEAFF
TGTGCCAGTAGTACTACAGGAGCAGGCGCAAGGGACACTGAAGCTTTCTTT
>.|.|TRBJ2-2|14|TRBV15
CATRREPNTGELFF
TGTGCCACCAGGAGGGAACCTAACACCGGGGAGCTGTTTTTT
>.|.|TRBJ2-7|14|TRBV5-1
CASSPRGSSYEQYF
TGCGCCAGCAGCCCTCGGGGGAGCTCCTACGAGCAGTACTTC
>TRBD1|.|TRBJ2-5|17|TRBV6-6
CASSQPRSGQIQETQYF
TGTGCCAGCAGTCAACCCCGATCGGGACAGATCCAAGAGACCCAGTACTTC
>TRBD2|.|TRBJ2-7|15|TRBV20-1
CSASSAGGLRNEQYF
TGCAGTGCTAGTTCAGCGGGGGGGCTTAGGAACGAGCAGTACTTC
>TRBD1|.|TRBJ2-5|14|TRBV9
CASSARQGQETQYF
TGTGCCAGCAGCGCCCGACAGGGGCAAGAGACCCAGTACTTC
>TRBD1|.|TRBJ1-5|16|TRBV6-2/TRBV6-3
CASSAYRGGSNQPQHF
TGTGCCAGCAGTGCCTACAGGGGAGGAAGCAATCAGCCCCAGCATTTT
>.|once|TRBJ2-3|13|TRBV12-3/TRBV12-4
CASSLVRTDTQYF
TGTGCCAGCAGTTTAGTTCGCACAGATACGCAGTATTTT
>TRBD2|.|TRBJ2-7|16|TRBV11-3
CASSSPGTSGGYEQYF
TGTGCCAGCAGCTCTCCCGGGACTAGCGGGGGGTACGAGCAGTACTTC
>.|.|TRBJ2-7|11|TRBV20-1
CSAPSFHEQYF
TGCAGTGCGCCCTCTTTTCACGAGCAGTACTTC
>.|.|TRBJ1-6|17|TRBV5-4
CASSSGTVGAYNSPLHF
TGTGCCAGCAGCTCCGGGACCGTGGGAGCCTATAATTCACCCCTCCACTTT
>.|once|TRBJ2-7|14|TRBV19
CASSMWTPPYEQYF
TGTGCCAGTAGTATGTGGACTCCCCCCTACGAGCAGTACTTC
>TRBD1|.|TRBJ2-5|14|TRBV7-9
CASSSGGAGETQYF
TGTGCCAGCAGCTCAGGGGGCGCCGGGGAGACCCAGTACTTC
>.|.|TRBJ2-1|12|TRBV11-2
CASSLVGGGQFF
TGTGCCAGCAGCTTAGTGGGGGGCGGGCAGTTCTTC
>.|.|TRBJ1-4|13|TRBV2
CASSVVSNEKLFF
TGTGCCAGCAGTGTCGTTAGTAATGAAAAACTGTTTTTT
>.|.|TRBJ2-1|14|TRBV25-1
CASSEYWVRGEQFF
TGTGCCAGCAGTGAATACTGGGTACGGGGGGAGCAGTTCTTC
>.|.|TRBJ1-2|14|TRBV30
CAWSWRRRDYGYTF
TGTGCCTGGAGTTGGAGACGGAGGGACTATGGCTACACCTTC
>.|.|TRBJ2-2|14|TRBV18
CASSPNRETGELFF
TGTGCCAGCTCACCTAACAGGGAGACCGGGGAGCTGTTTTTT
>.|.|TRBJ1-1|15|TRBV7-9
CASSLAWAANTEAFF
TGTGCCAGCAGCTTAGCGTGGGCAGCGAACACTGAAGCTTTCTTT
>TRBD1|.|TRBJ1-3|17|TRBV30
CAWRRTGSRFSGNTIYF
TGTGCCTGGAGACGGACAGGGTCCCGCTTCTCTGGAAACACCATATATTTT
>.|.|TRBJ1-1|16|TRBV9
CASSVGDTGSNTEAFF
TGTGCCAGCAGCGTAGGGGACACCGGGTCGAACACTGAAGCTTTCTTT
>.|.|TRBJ1-2|12|TRBV28
CASSSQSYGYTF
TGTGCCAGCAGTAGCCAGTCCTATGGCTACACCTTC
>TRBD2|.|TRBJ2-2|17|TRBV7-9
CASREGLAGGCGGELFF
TGTGCCAGCAGGGAAGGACTAGCGGGGGGCTGCGGCGGGGAGCTGTTTTTT
>.|.|TRBJ2-7|15|TRBV21-1
CASSKGGTGGDEQYF
TGTGCCAGCAGCAAAGGAGGGACAGGGGGGGACGAGCAGTACTTC
>.|.|TRBJ1-6|14|TRBV5-1
CASSSGQDNSPLHF
TGCGCCAGCAGCTCGGGACAAGATAATTCACCCCTCCACTTT
>.|few|TRBJ1-1|15|TRBV6-1
CASSEGWVVGTEAFF
TGTGCCAGCAGTGAAGGTTGGGTGGTGGGGACTGAAGCTTTCTTT
>TRBD2|.|TRBJ2-3|16|TRBV5-1
CASSLNTAGSTDTQYF
TGCGCCAGCAGCTTGAATACAGCGGGGAGCACAGATACGCAGTATTTT
>TRBD2|.|TRBJ2-3|15|TRBV12-5
CASGLVAGITDTQYF
TGTGCTAGTGGTTTGGTAGCGGGGATCACAGATACGCAGTATTTT
>.|.|TRBJ1-2|14|TRBV3-1/TRBV3-2
CASSQDLGSHGYTF
TGTGCCAGCAGCCAAGATCTAGGGAGTCATGGCTACACCTTC
>.|.|TRBJ2-7|14|TRBV6-5
CASNLGSSTYEQYF
TGTGCCAGCAACCTGGGCAGCTCAACCTACGAGCAGTACTTC